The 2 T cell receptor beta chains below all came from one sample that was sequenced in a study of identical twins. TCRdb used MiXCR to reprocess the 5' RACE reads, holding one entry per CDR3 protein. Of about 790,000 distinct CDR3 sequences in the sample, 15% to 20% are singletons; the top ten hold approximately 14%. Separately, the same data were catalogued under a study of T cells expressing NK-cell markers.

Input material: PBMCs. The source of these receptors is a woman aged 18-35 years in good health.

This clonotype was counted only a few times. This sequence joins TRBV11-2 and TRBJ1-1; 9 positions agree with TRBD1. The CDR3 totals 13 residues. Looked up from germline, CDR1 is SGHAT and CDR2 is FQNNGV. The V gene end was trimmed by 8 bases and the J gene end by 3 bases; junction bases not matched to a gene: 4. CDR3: CASWRTGDTEAFF. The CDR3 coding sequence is TGTGCCAGCTGGAGGACAGGGGACACTGAAGCTTTCTTT.

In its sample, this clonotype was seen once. CDR3 loop: CSARLAEEETQYF. In DNA form, the CDR3 reads TGCAGTGCGCGACTAGCGGAGGAGGAGACCCAGTACTTC. The rearrangement links TRBV20-1 to TRBJ2-5, with 9 bases aligning to TRBD2. Germline-derived CDR1 and CDR2 are DFQATT and SNEGSKA (reference sequence). This CDR3 is built from 13 residues. With V trimmed by 6 bases and J by 5 bases, 7 bases remained unmatched.